The rows below give T cell receptor beta chains drawn from one sample of a study of blood T cells in healthy people across ages. A single record per CDR3 protein comes from TCRdb applying MiXCR to the 5' RACE reads. Here the sample spans about 290,000 distinct CDR3 sequences, 25% to 30% being singletons. Sequenced input: blood. The receptor source for this set is a woman between 65 and 79 years old in good health. Each CDR3 is given with its conserved first and last residue. D genes are given only for firm matches. Clone size, where shown, is once, few, many, or a class for clones that have expanded.

v_call,j_call,clone_size,d_call,cdr3_aa,cdr3_nt
TRBV12-3/TRBV12-4,TRBJ2-5,few,NA,CASSPARIQETQYF,TGTGCCAGCAGTCCCGCCCGGATCCAAGAGACCCAGTACTTC
TRBV20-1,TRBJ2-3,NA,NA,CSAGGQGLAGGRADTQYF,TGCAGTGCGGGGGGACAGGGACTCGCGGGAGGGAGAGCAGATACGCAGTATTTT
TRBV6-5,TRBJ2-1,few,TRBD1,CASSYSGTGYNEQFF,TGTGCCAGCAGTTACTCGGGGACAGGCTACAATGAGCAGTTCTTC
TRBV12-3/TRBV12-4,TRBJ2-1,many,TRBD2,CASSPPGLAGGFYNEQFF,TGTGCCAGCAGCCCACCGGGACTAGCGGGAGGATTCTACAATGAGCAGTTCTTC
TRBV4-1,TRBJ1-1,few,NA,CASSRGSLNTEAFF,TGCGCCAGCAGCCGGGGAAGCTTGAACACTGAAGCTTTCTTT
TRBV29-1,TRBJ2-7,few,NA,CSVLSGGYEQYF,TGCAGCGTCCTTAGCGGAGGCTACGAGCAGTACTTC
TRBV12-3/TRBV12-4,TRBJ2-3,NA,NA,CASSSHGLVSTDTQYF,TGTGCCAGCAGTTCCCACGGGCTAGTTAGCACAGATACGCAGTATTTT
TRBV27,TRBJ2-2,many,NA,CASSLGVGELFF,TGTGCCAGCAGTTTGGGGGTCGGGGAGCTGTTTTTT
TRBV12-3/TRBV12-4,TRBJ2-3,NA,NA,CASSLRWGDAQYF,TGTGCCAGCAGTTTAAGGTGGGGAGATGCGCAGTATTTT
TRBV2,TRBJ1-5,few,NA,CASRGYNQPQHF,TGTGCCAGCCGGGGGTACAATCAGCCCCAGCATTTT
TRBV18,TRBJ2-5,medium-sized,TRBD2,CASSTSGTRQETQYF,TGTGCCAGCTCGACGTCCGGGACTAGGCAAGAGACCCAGTACTTC
TRBV20-1,TRBJ2-7,few,TRBD2,CSALAGVIEQYF,TGCAGTGCCCTAGCGGGAGTTATCGAGCAGTACTTC
TRBV29-1,TRBJ1-1,NA,NA,CSVDGTEAFF,TGCAGCGTTGATGGTACTGAAGCTTTCTTT
TRBV20-1,TRBJ2-7,NA,NA,CSARRRETGYEQYF,TGCAGTGCTAGGCGACGGGAGACGGGCTACGAGCAGTACTTC
TRBV5-1,TRBJ2-7,NA,NA,CASSDKTGSYEQYF,TGCGCCAGCAGCGACAAGACAGGTTCCTACGAGCAGTACTTC
TRBV9,TRBJ2-2,NA,NA,CASSVGVPDNTGELFF,TGTGCCAGCAGCGTTGGGGTCCCAGATAACACCGGGGAGCTGTTTTTT
TRBV6-6,TRBJ2-7,many,NA,CASNKLEGPYEQYF,TGTGCCAGCAACAAACTAGAGGGGCCCTACGAGCAGTACTTC
TRBV7-6,TRBJ2-1,few,NA,CASSLVQYNEQFF,TGTGCCAGCAGCTTAGTACAGTACAATGAGCAGTTCTTC
TRBV20-1,TRBJ2-3,NA,TRBD2,CSARDTTSGNTDTQYF,TGCAGTGCTAGAGACACAACTAGCGGAAACACAGATACGCAGTATTTT
TRBV7-2,TRBJ2-1,few,NA,CASSSFASYNEQFF,TGTGCCAGCAGCTCTTTTGCGTCCTACAATGAGCAGTTCTTC
TRBV9,TRBJ1-2,NA,NA,CASSVVQFPYGYTF,TGTGCCAGCAGCGTAGTGCAGTTCCCTTATGGCTACACCTTC
TRBV20-1,TRBJ1-2,few,NA,CSARDKGLDGYTF,TGCAGTGCTAGAGATAAAGGTTTGGATGGCTACACCTTC
TRBV7-2,TRBJ2-7,many,NA,CASSLEGAIGEQYF,TGTGCCAGCAGCTTGGAGGGGGCAATAGGCGAGCAGTACTTC
TRBV5-1,TRBJ1-4,NA,NA,CASSRNPGGLANEKLFF,TGCGCCAGCAGCCGAAATCCCGGGGGGCTGGCTAATGAAAAACTGTTTTTT
TRBV20-1,TRBJ2-1,NA,TRBD2,CSARIIGAGARNEQFF,TGCAGTGCTAGGATAATTGGAGCGGGAGCCCGTAATGAGCAGTTCTTC
TRBV12-3/TRBV12-4,TRBJ1-2,NA,NA,CASSLGTGGGYPF,TGTGCCAGCAGTTTAGGGACGGGCGGAGGCTACCCCTTC
TRBV20-1,TRBJ1-1,NA,NA,CSAIGQGTEAFF,TGCAGTGCTATCGGGCAGGGCACTGAAGCTTTCTTT
TRBV28,TRBJ2-5,NA,TRBD2,CASSSQSGRAGQETQYF,TGTGCCAGCAGTTCTCAGAGCGGGAGGGCTGGGCAAGAGACCCAGTACTTC
TRBV6-2/TRBV6-3,TRBJ2-4,NA,NA,CASIGAKNIQYF,TGTGCCAGCATAGGAGCCAAAAACATTCAGTACTTC
TRBV7-2,TRBJ2-3,NA,NA,CASSPLDSLITDTQYF,TGTGCCAGCAGCCCACTGGACAGCTTAATCACAGATACGCAGTATTTT
TRBV28,TRBJ2-3,NA,TRBD2,CASSPFGGARGADTQYF,TGTGCCAGCAGCCCTTTCGGGGGGGCGCGGGGCGCAGATACGCAGTATTTT
TRBV12-3/TRBV12-4,TRBJ2-7,NA,TRBD2,CASRTSGGAHEQYF,TGTGCCAGCAGGACTAGCGGGGGGGCCCACGAGCAGTACTTC
TRBV5-5,TRBJ2-2,NA,NA,CASSYNSGSTGELFF,TGTGCCAGCAGCTATAATAGCGGAAGCACCGGGGAGCTGTTTTTT
TRBV3-1,TRBJ2-7,NA,TRBD2,CASSQFKPGGEQYF,TGTGCCAGCAGCCAATTCAAGCCGGGGGGCGAGCAGTACTTC
TRBV6-6,TRBJ2-1,NA,NA,CASSYSKGSYNEQFF,TGTGCCAGCAGTTACTCGAAGGGGTCCTACAATGAGCAGTTCTTC
TRBV3-1,TRBJ1-1,few,TRBD1,CASILQGADTEAFF,TGTGCCAGCATCTTACAGGGGGCGGACACTGAAGCTTTCTTT
TRBV5-1,TRBJ1-1,few,NA,CASSLSTPQNTEAFF,TGCGCCAGCAGCTTGTCGACGCCGCAGAACACTGAAGCTTTCTTT
TRBV19,TRBJ2-7,NA,TRBD1,CASSTGQRGSYEQYF,TGTGCCAGTAGTACGGGACAGCGAGGGTCCTACGAGCAGTACTTC
TRBV3-1,TRBJ1-2,NA,TRBD1,CASSQGDSFGYTF,TGTGCCAGCAGCCAAGGGGACAGCTTTGGCTACACCTTC
TRBV14,TRBJ2-7,NA,NA,CASDREWDYRYEQYF,TGTGCCAGCGACCGGGAGTGGGATTATCGGTACGAGCAGTACTTC
TRBV5-1,TRBJ2-1,NA,NA,CASSPEARNNEQFF,TGCGCCAGCAGCCCAGAGGCGAGAAACAATGAGCAGTTCTTC
TRBV20-1,TRBJ2-1,many,TRBD2,CSAPQSLLAGDNPEQFF,TGCAGTGCTCCCCAGTCCCTACTAGCGGGAGATAATCCTGAGCAGTTCTTC
TRBV5-1,TRBJ2-1,few,TRBD2,CASSGTGTSRANEQFF,TGCGCCAGCAGCGGAACCGGGACTAGCAGGGCCAATGAGCAGTTCTTC
TRBV5-1,TRBJ2-2,few,NA,CASSLVRGGPGELFF,TGCGCCAGCAGCTTGGTCCGGGGAGGCCCCGGGGAGTTGTTTTTT
TRBV6-2/TRBV6-3,TRBJ1-1,many,NA,CASSYGGYTEAFF,TGTGCCAGCAGTTATGGGGGCTACACTGAAGCTTTCTTT
TRBV24-1,TRBJ2-5,few,TRBD2,CAASRSGSGRQSF,TGTGCCGCCAGTAGAAGCGGGAGCGGTAGGCAGTCCTTC
TRBV15,TRBJ1-4,few,TRBD1,CATSRDPPGGGEKLFF,TGTGCCACCAGCAGAGATCCCCCAGGGGGAGGTGAAAAACTGTTTTTT
TRBV3-1,TRBJ1-6,NA,TRBD1,CASSQGQGSYNSPLHF,TGTGCCAGCAGCCAAGGACAGGGCTCCTATAATTCACCCCTCCACTTT
TRBV29-1,TRBJ2-5,many,TRBD2,CSGAGVGGETQYF,TGCAGCGGAGCGGGAGTAGGAGGAGAGACCCAGTACTTC
TRBV5-1,TRBJ2-5,NA,NA,CASRDGQTVLAAQETQYF,TGCGCCAGCAGAGACGGACAGACGGTCTTAGCAGCCCAAGAGACCCAGTACTTC
TRBV12-5,TRBJ2-2,NA,NA,CASGFSLDGTYTGELFF,TGTGCTAGTGGTTTTTCGTTGGATGGGACCTACACCGGGGAGCTGTTTTTT
TRBV7-9,TRBJ1-2,NA,NA,CASSSAAGAGNTF,TGTGCCAGCAGCTCGGCGGCGGGGGCTGGGAACACCTTC
TRBV5-6,TRBJ2-2,many,NA,CASSYIQRTGELFF,TGTGCCAGCAGCTATATTCAGAGAACCGGGGAGCTGTTTTTT